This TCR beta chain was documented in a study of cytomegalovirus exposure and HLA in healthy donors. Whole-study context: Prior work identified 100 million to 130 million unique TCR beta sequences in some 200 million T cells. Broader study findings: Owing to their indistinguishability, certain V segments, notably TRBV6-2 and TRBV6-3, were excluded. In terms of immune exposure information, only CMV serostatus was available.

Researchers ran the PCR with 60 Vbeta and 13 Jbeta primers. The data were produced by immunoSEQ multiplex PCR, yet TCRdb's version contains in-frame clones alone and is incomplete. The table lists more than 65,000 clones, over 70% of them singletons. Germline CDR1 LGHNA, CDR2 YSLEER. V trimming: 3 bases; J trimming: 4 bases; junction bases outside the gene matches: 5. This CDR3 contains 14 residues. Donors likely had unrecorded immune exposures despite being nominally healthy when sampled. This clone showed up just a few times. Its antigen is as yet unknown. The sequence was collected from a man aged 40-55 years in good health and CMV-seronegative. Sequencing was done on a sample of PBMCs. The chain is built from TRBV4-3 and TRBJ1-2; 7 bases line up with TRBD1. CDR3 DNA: TGCGCCAGCAGCCAGGGGACAGTTCCCTATGGCTACACCTTC. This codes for CASSQGTVPYGYTF.